This T cell receptor beta chain was retrieved from a study of cytomegalovirus exposure and HLA in healthy donors. This clone was seen only once. What it binds is not known. Amplification used 60 Vbeta primers and 13 Jbeta primers. TCRdb's table, derived via immunoSEQ multiplex PCR, lists solely in-frame clones and lacks some. The sample lists around 140,000 clones, around 57% occurring once. Germline CDR1 and CDR2: SGHRS and YFSETQ. Trimming removed 0 bases at V and 0 bases at J, with 7 bases between. The CDR3 has 16 amino acids. General study points: High sensitivity and specificity were reportedly achieved when the classifier diagnosed cytomegalovirus status.

The chain combines TRBV5-1 with TRBJ1-6; no clear D gene. Sequencing was performed on PBMCs. This clonotype was obtained from a male donor in good health and CMV-seronegative. CDR3 amino acids: CASSLDRGSYNSPLHF. DNA for the CDR3: TGCGCCAGCAGCTTGGATCGGGGCTCCTATAATTCACCCCTCCACTTT.